What follows describes a single TCR beta chain. The table came from immunoSEQ multiplex PCR; TCRdb's copy has only in-frame clones and leaves some out. The table shows 250,000 to 300,000 clones, with about 91% occurring only once. Living in 24 US areas, the participants were between roughly 18 and 89 years of age. Membership in each cohort depended on participant-reported clinical history. The germline gives CDR1 SGHDT, CDR2 YYEEEE. The V gene lost 0 bases and the J gene lost 9 bases, with 13 bases spanning the gap. The CDR3 runs 14 residues. The data stem from a study of blood T cell repertoires in COVID-19. The overall study: The study drew acute and convalescent COVID-19 samples from the United States, Italy and Spain. The analysed material was cDNA or gDNA that came from T cells, B-cell-depleted T cells, or PBMCs.

Sequencing was done on a sample of PBMCs or T cells enriched from blood (not recorded which). The receptor's source is a human donor in a cohort exposed to, infected with or recovered from COVID-19 (not recorded which). The donor label of this sample is uncertain. V gene TRBV5-6 combines with J gene TRBJ1-3; D call uncertain. DNA for the CDR3: TGTGCCAGCAGCTTGGGGGCAGCCCACGGCACCATATATTTT. The encoded protein is CASSLGAAHGTIYF.